This T cell receptor beta chain came from a study of T-cell reconstitution after alpha-beta-depleted transplantation in children. The CDR3 spans 15 residues. Germline CDR1 MNHEY, CDR2 SMNVEV (reference sequence). V shed 6 bases and J 6 bases; nucleotides not matched to a gene: 9. This clonotype turned up a few times. It was with unique molecular identifiers that the TCRbeta library was prepared. MiXCR was run by TCRdb on the PCR reads, yielding one entry per CDR3 protein. The table has about 420,000 distinct CDR3 sequences, 9.5% to 13% seen once. This sequence originates from a human donor who donated a stem cell graft to a child with acute myeloid leukemia. The sequenced sample was PBMCs from the stem cell graft donor, obtained from the stem cell graft. The V and J genes are TRBV27 and TRBJ2-5; 11 bases map to TRBD1. CDR3 nucleotides: TGTGCCAGCAGCCCTCGGACAGGGGGCTTGAAGACCCAGTACTTC. Translated: CASSPRTGGLKTQYF.